This T cell receptor beta chain was sequenced in a study of cytomegalovirus exposure and HLA in healthy donors. Overall study context: Membership in the Caucasian-associated ancestry cluster was found for 81% of 350 to 450 genotyped donors.

Healthy people donating bone marrow made up the donors. Findings and caveats of the study: TRBV6-2, TRBV6-3 and some other V segments were excluded as indistinguishable.

With respect to this clone: Its cognate antigen is unknown.

The study ran its PCR with 60 Vbeta and 13 Jbeta primers. Clones were read by immunoSEQ multiplex PCR, and TCRdb kept only the in-frame ones, dropping some. Among around 140,000 clones listed, 55% to 75% were seen once. Germline V gene lookup returns CDR1 SGHNT and CDR2 YYREEE (reference sequence). The CDR3 consists of 16 residues. With V trimmed by 1 base and J by 4 bases, 2 bases remained unmatched. The sequence was obtained from a man aged 45-65 years in good health and CMV-seropositive. The chain combines TRBV5-4 with TRBJ2-2; 12 nucleotides line up with TRBD2. The sequencing sample was made of PBMCs. The CDR3 bases are TGTGCCAGCAGCTTGAAACTAGCGGGGGGCACCGGGGAGCTGTTTTTT. Protein product: CASSLKLAGGTGELFF. The full variable domain, with the rest looked up from reference TRBV5-4 and TRBJ2-2, is ETGVTQSPTHLIKTRGQQVTLRCSSQSGHNTVSWYQQALGQGPQFIFQYYREEENGRGNFPPRFSGLQFPNYSSELNVNALELDDSALYLCASSLKLAGGTGELFFGEGSRLTVL.